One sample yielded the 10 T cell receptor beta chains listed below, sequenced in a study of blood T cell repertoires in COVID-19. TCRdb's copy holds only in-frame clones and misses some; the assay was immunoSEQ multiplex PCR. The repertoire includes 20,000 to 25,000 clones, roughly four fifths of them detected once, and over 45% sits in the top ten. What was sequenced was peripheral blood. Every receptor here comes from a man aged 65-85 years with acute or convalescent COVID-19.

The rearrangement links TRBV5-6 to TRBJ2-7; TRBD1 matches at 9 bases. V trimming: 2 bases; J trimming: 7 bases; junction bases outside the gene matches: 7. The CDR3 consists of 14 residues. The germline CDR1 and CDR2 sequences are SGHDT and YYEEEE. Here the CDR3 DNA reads TGTGCCAGCAGCTTCACAGGGGGCGCGAGGGAGCAGTACTTC. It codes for CASSFTGGAREQYF.

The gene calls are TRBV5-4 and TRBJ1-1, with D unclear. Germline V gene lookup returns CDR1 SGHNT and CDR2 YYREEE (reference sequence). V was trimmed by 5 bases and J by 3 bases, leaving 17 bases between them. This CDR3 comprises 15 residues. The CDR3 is CASRLENSRYTEAFF. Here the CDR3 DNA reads TGTGCCAGCAGGCTGGAAAATTCGAGGTACACTGAAGCTTTCTTT.

The CDR3 loop reads CASSFHDRVNTEAFF. The CDR3 DNA is TGTGCCAGCAGCTTCCACGACAGGGTGAACACTGAAGCTTTCTTT. This rearrangement joins TRBV7-2 to TRBJ1-1; 7 bases fit TRBD1. V gave up 3 bases and J gave up 0 bases; unmatched junction bases: 4. The CDR3 covers 15 residues. Germline V CDR1 and CDR2: SGHTA, FQGNSA.

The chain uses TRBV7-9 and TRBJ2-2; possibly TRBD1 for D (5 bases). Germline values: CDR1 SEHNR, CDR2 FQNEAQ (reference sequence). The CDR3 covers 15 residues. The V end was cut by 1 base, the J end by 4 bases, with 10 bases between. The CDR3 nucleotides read TGTGCCAGCAGCTTAGACGCCAGGGTCACCGGGGAGCTGTTTTTT. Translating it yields CASSLDARVTGELFF.

CDR3 amino acids: CASSITSGRYNEQFF. CDR3 nucleotides: TGTGCCAGCAGCATTACTAGCGGGCGTTACAATGAGCAGTTCTTC. V is TRBV5-5 and J is TRBJ2-1; 9 bases line up with TRBD2. The V gene end was trimmed by 4 bases and the J gene end by 4 bases; junction bases not matched to a gene: 6. Per germline, CDR1 SGHKS and CDR2 YYEKEE (reference sequence). The CDR3 is made up of 15 amino acids.

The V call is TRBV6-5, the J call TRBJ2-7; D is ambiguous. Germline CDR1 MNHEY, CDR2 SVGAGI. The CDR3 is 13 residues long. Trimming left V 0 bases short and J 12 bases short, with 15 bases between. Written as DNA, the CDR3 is TGTGCCAGCAGTTACTCGAATCTCCGACGACTGTACTTC. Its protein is CASSYSNLRRLYF.

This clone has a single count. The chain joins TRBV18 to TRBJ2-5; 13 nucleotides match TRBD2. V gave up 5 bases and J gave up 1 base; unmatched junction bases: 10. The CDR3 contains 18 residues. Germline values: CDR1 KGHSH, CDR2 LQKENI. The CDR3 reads CASSAGTSGALGQETQYF. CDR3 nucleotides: TGTGCCAGCTCAGCCGGGACTAGCGGGGCCCTTGGCCAAGAGACCCAGTACTTC.

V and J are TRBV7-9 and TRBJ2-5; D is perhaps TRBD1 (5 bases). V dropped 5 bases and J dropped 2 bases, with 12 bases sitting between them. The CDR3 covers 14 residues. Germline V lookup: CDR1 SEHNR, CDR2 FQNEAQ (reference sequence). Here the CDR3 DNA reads TGTGCCAGCAGCACATGGGGCTTACAAGAGACCCAGTACTTC. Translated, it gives CASSTWGLQETQYF.

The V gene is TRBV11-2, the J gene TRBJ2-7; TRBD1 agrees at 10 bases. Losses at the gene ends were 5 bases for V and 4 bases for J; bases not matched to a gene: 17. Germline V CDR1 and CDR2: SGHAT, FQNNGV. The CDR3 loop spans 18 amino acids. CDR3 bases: TGTGCCAGCAGCCCCCGGACAGGGGGTGTTAGGCCCTCTTACGAGCAGTACTTC. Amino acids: CASSPRTGGVRPSYEQYF.

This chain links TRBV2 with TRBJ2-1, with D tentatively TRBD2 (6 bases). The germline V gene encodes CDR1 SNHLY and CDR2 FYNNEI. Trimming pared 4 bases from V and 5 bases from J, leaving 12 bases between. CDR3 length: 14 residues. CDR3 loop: CASSVEGQNNEQFF. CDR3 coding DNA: TGTGCCAGCAGTGTGGAGGGCCAGAACAATGAGCAGTTCTTC.